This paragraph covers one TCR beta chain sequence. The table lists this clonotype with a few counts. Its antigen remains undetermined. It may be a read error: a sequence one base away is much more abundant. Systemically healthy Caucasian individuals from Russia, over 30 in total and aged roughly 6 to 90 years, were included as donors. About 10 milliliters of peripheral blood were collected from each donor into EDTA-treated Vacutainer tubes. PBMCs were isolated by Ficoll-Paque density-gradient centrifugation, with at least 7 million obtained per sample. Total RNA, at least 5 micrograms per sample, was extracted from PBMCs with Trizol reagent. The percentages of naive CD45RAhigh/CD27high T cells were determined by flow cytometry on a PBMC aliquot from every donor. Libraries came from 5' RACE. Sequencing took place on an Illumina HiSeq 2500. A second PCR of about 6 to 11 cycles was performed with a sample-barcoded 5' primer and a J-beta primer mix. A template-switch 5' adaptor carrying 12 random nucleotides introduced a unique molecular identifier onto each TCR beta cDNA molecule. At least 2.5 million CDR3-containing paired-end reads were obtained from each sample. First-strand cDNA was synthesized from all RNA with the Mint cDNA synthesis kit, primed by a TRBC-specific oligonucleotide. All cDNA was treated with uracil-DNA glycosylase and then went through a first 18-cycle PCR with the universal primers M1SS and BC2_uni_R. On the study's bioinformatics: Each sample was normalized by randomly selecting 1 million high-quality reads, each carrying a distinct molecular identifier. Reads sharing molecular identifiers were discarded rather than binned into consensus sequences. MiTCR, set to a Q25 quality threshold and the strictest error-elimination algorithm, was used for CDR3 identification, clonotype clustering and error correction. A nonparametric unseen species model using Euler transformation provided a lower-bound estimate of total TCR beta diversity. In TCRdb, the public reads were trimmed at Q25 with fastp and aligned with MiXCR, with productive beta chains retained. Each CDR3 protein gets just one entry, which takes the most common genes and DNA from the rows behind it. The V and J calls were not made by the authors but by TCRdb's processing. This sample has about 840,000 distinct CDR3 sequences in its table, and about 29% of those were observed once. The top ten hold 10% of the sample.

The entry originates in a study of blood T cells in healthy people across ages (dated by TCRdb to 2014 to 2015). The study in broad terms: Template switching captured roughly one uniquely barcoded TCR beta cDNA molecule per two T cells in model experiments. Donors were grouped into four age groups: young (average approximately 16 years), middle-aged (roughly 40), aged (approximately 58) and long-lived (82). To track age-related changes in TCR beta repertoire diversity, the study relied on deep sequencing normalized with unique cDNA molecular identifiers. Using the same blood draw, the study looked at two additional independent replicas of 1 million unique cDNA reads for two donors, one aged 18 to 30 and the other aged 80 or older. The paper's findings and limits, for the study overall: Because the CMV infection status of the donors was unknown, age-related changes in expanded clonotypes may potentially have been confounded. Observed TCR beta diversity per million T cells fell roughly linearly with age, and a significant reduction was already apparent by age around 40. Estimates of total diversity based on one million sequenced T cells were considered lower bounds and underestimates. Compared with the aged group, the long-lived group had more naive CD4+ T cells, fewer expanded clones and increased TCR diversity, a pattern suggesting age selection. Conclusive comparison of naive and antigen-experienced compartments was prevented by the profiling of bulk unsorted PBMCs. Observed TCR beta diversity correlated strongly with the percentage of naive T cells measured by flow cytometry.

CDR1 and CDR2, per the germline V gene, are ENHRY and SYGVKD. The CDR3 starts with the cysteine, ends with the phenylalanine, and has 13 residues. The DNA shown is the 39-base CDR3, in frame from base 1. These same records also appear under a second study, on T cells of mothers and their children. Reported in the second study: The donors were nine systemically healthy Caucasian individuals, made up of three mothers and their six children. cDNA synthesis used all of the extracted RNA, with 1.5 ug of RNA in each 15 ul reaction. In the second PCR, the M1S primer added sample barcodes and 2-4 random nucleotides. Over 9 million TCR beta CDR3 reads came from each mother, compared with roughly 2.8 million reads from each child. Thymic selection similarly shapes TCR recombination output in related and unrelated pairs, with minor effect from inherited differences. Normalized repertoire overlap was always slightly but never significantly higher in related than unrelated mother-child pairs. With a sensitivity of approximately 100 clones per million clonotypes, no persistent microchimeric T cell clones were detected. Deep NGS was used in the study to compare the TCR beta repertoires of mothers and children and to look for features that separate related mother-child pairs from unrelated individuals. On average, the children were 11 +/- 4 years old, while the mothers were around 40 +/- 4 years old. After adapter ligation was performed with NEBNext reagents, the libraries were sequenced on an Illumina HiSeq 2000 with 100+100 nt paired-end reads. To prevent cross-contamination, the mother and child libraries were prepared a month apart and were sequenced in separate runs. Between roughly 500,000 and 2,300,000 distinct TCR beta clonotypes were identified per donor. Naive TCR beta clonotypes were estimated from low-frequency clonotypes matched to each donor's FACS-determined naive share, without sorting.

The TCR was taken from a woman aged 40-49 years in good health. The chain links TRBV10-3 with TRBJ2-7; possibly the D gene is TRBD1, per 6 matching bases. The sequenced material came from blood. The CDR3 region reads CAIRESQGQPSYF. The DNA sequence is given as TGTGCCATCAGGGAGTCACAAGGACAGCCCTCGTACTTC.